The clone carrying this T cell receptor (beta chain) was recorded a few times. Its antigen is still unknown. The data were obtained in a study of post-analysis software for immune sequencing data. Study details: Courses of disease covered relapsing-remitting, secondary progressive and progressive-relapsing multiple sclerosis. General study points: Patients with multiple sclerosis recorded significantly lower normalized Chao1 diversity than controls, the study found. Comparison of patients with controls showed about 5 TRBV segments more frequent in patients, TRBV5-6, TRBV5-1 and TRBV20-1 among them.

Unique-molecular-identifier-tagged TCR beta cDNA libraries were used. The source material, about 0.85 to 11 million T cells, gave rise to 400,000 to 550,000 cDNA molecules. MiXCR, applied by TCRdb to the PCR reads, yields one record per CDR3 protein. The data hold fewer than 850,000 distinct CDR3 sequences, with 25% to 30% observed a single time. CDR1 is MNHEY and CDR2 is SVGAGI in the germline V gene. J was trimmed by 14 bases and V by 2 bases; bases with no gene match: 5. The CDR3 sequence is 12 residues long. Sequencing was carried out using blood. This clonotype originated in a girl aged 5-17 years with multiple sclerosis. V and J are TRBV6-5 and TRBJ2-1; 8 bases align to TRBD2. The CDR3 region has the DNA TGTGCCAGCAGTTACGGGGGGACTAGGGAGTTCTTC. Protein sequence: CASSYGGTREFF.